This T cell receptor beta chain was documented in a study of shared clonotypes between healthy human individuals (dated by TCRdb to 2020 to 2021). At the level of the whole study: A few men and a couple of women, aged 18 to 49 years, made up the cohort. For each donor, CD4 naive and CD4 memory were each given three plates, CD8 naive was given two plates, and CD8 memory was given one plate. The study deeply sequenced blood TCR repertoires of several healthy adults to estimate repertoire size and the extent of clonotype sharing between individuals. To increase sequencing depth and limit assay-specific biases, TCR repertoire library preparation and sequencing were carried out by different laboratories using diverse techniques. Per donor, leukapheresis produced somewhere between about 0.85 and 9.5 billion PBMCs. The paper's findings and limits, for the study overall: Because the study included only a small number of donors, the genetic and exposure-history diversity represented was limited. Based on pairwise subsampling, the degree of clonotype sharing among donors was expected to be affected by sequencing depth. Naive subsets generally had larger estimated clonotype richness than memory subsets did. Sharing across four donors was observed for 5% to 6.5% of naive CD4, 3% to 3.5% of naive CD8, roughly 2.3% of memory CD4, and less than 0.45% of memory CD8 clonotypes. Compared with non-shared clonotypes, clonotypes shared by all four sorted-subset donors had higher generation probabilities. Sampling was limited to blood, and TCR repertoires in tissue likely differ from TCR repertoires in blood. Rarefaction of sorted-subset datasets indicated incomplete sequencing despite the large sequencing depth.

TCR CDR3 regions were amplified from genomic DNA by multiplex PCR using the deep immunoSEQ assay. Extracted genomic DNA from each cell subset was spread evenly across all wells of several immunoSEQ 96-well plates, with each plate serving as a replicate. For sorted subsets, 200 to 250 ng of genomic DNA, equivalent to around 31,000 T cell genomes, went into each replicate PCR. Purified libraries were measured with a Qubit 3.0 fluorometer, size-checked on a Bioanalyzer 2100, and measured again with the KAPA Library Quantification kit. A separate single-read 150-cycle Illumina NextSeq 550 flow cell was used to sequence each immunoSEQ 96-well plate. In the source study's methods: Because only junctional sequences without quality scores were contained in the immunoSEQ output, filtering matching that applied to full-length reads could not be performed. Sequences were annotated with PyIR, a Python wrapper for IgBLAST v1.9, using IMGT germline references to assign V/J genes and CDR3. Any read was removed if the V/J assignment was weak (E-value above 1e-6), the CDR3 was missing, or the read contained stop codons, out-of-frame junctions, or ambiguous translated residues. V3J clonotypes were defined by identical inferred V gene, J gene, and CDR3 amino acid sequence. Percentage overlap between repertoires was calculated by dividing the number of shared unique clonotypes by the size of the smaller repertoire. Repertoire richness was assessed with RTK rarefaction, the Chao1 estimator, and Recon v2.1 estimates of unobserved clonotypes. Generation probabilities for all TCRbeta clonotypes obtained by the gDNA method from four donors were computed using OLGA. TCRdb carries this immuneACCESS record with in-frame sequences only. Its versions omit some clonotypes, under half of them owing to an unresolved V gene in the studies checked, with the rest unexplained. Clone size and the V and J calls come from that table; the DNA yielded D and trimming. This sample comprises hundreds of thousands of clones, 95% of them detected only once. Of the sample, 0.085% to 0.11% is held by the ten largest clones.

CDR1 and CDR2, looked up from the germline V gene, are SGHTS and YDEGEE. Unmatched junction bases come to 15, with V trimmed by 10 bases and J by 6 bases. From the cysteine through the phenylalanine, the CDR3 covers 15 amino acids. Only CDR3 DNA remains: 45 bases, in frame from the first base. CD8 naive samples were CD45RO-negative cells positively selected for CCR7, giving a CD45RA+CCR7+ population that excluded TemRA cells. The donors were healthy, HIV-negative adults who had no recently reported acute infections or vaccinations. Every donor was a Caucasian adult residing in Nashville, Tennessee, USA. Blood was obtained by leukapheresis, after which PBMCs were separated by Ficoll-Histopaque density gradient centrifugation and cryopreserved in liquid nitrogen vapor phase. Purity and quantity of every magnetically sorted T cell population were checked by analytical flow cytometry. Genomic DNA was isolated from every sorted fraction and measured by UV absorbance on a Nanodrop 2000c.

Points on this clone: Which antigen it targets is not known. Per-nucleotide qualities are absent, and no much larger clonotype sits a single base away.

Sequenced material: naive CD8+ T cells sorted from blood. The cell subset or site label here, explained by the study, means: CD45RA+CCR7+. This receptor was obtained from a woman under 40 in good health. This receptor chain uses TRBV5-8 and TRBJ2-1; TRBD2 agrees with 8 junctional bases. Here is the DNA: TGTGCCCCCAGCTTGTGGCGCGGGGGGCCCAATGAGCAGTTCTTC. It codes for CAPSLWRGGPNEQFF.